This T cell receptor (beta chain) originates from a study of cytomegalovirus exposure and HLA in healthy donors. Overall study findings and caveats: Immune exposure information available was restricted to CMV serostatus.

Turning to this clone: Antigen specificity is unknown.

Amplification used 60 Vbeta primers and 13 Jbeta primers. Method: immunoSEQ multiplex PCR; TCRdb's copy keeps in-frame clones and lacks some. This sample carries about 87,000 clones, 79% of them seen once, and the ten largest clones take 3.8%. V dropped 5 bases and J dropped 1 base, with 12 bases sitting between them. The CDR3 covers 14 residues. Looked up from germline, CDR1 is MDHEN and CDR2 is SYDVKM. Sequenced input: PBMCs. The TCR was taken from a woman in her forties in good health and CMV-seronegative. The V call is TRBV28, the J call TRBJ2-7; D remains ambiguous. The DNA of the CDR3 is TGTGCCAGCAGTAAGCCCAGGCTATCCTACGAGCAGTACTTC. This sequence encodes CASSKPRLSYEQYF.